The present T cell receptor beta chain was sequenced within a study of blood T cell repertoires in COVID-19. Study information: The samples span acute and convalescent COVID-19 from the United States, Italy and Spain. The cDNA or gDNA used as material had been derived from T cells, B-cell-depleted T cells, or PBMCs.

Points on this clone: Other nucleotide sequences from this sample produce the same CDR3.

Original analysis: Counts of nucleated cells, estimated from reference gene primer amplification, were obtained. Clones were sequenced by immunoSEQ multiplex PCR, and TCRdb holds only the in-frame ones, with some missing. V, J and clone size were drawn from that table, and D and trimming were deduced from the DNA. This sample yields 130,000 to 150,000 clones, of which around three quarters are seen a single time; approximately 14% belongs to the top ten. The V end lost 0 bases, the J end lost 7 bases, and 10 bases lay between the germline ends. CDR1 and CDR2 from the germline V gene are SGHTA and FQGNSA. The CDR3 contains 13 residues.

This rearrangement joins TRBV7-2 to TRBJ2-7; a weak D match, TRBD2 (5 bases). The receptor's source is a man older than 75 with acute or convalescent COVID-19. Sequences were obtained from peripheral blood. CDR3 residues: CASSLAGGYEQYF. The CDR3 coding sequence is TGTGCCAGCAGCTTAGCGGGCGGGTATGAGCAGTACTTC.